This T cell receptor (beta chain) stems from a study of shared T cell receptors in the human thymus. Some clones are missing from TCRdb's copy, which holds only in-frame ones; the method was immunoSEQ multiplex PCR. Of hundreds of thousands of clones listed, about 90% are singletons. In germline, CDR1 is SQVTM, CDR2 ANQGSEA. Between the trimmed V and J ends, which lost 4 bases and 4 bases, there was a span of 7 bases. This CDR3 contains 12 residues. The sample was also reused in another study, on human thymus T cells. As reported in that work: Thymic material originated from resections removed in the course of corrective heart surgery.

Sequenced material: thymocytes. V usage is TRBV29-1 and J usage is TRBJ2-2, with no clear D. This TCR came from a boy in the first two years of life with a congenital heart defect. The CDR3 DNA is TGCAGCGTTGTTTGGAGCACCGGGGAGCTGTTTTTT. This gives the protein CSVVWSTGELFF.